Shown below are 30 T cell receptor beta chains from a single sample sequenced in a study of blood T cell repertoires in COVID-19 (dated by TCRdb to the early 2020s). The method was the immunoSEQ multiplex PCR assay. TCRdb provides this immuneACCESS table in a form limited to in-frame rearrangements. Some clones are lacking; in checked studies, under half of them reflect an unresolved V gene, and why the rest are absent is not known. In this sample the table shows 95,000 to 110,000 clones, 88% of which occur a single time. Around 6.5% of the sample comes from the top ten. The specimen sequenced was peripheral blood. All receptors derive from a man aged 50-59 years with active or convalescent COVID-19.

The chain links TRBV24-1 to TRBJ2-7, with D uncertain. The V gene's germline CDR1 is KGHDR and CDR2 SFDVKD. The CDR3 contains 12 residues. CDR3 in DNA: TGTGCTCTTCTCGCGGAGCCCTACGAGCAGTACTTC. This gives the protein CALLAEPYEQYF.

V usage is TRBV5-1 and J usage is TRBJ1-1; D is unclear. CDR3 length equals 13 residues. The V end lost 3 bases, the J end lost 1 base, and 7 bases lay between the germline ends. Germline CDR1 is SGHRS and CDR2 is YFSETQ. The CDR3 nucleotides are TGCGCCAGCAGCTCCGAGGGGAACACTGAAGCTTTCTTT. Translation gives CASSSEGNTEAFF.

The chain joins TRBV9 to TRBJ2-7, with 10 bases aligning to TRBD1. J lost 3 bases, V lost 4 bases, and 13 bases had no gene match. Germline V lookup: CDR1 SGDLS, CDR2 YYNGEE. The CDR3 is 17 residues long. CDR3 nucleotides: TGTGCCAGCAGCCGAAACCCCGTCGGGACAGGGGACTACGAGCAGTACTTC. Translation: CASSRNPVGTGDYEQYF.

The rearrangement uses TRBV6-2 or TRBV6-3 and TRBJ1-2, with D tentatively TRBD1 (6 bases). The V gene lost 0 bases and the J gene lost 8 bases, with 16 bases spanning the gap. The CDR3 contains 15 residues. Germline CDR1 and CDR2: MNHEY and SVGEGT. CDR3 sequence reads: CASSYSNREVNGYTF. DNA for the CDR3: TGTGCCAGCAGTTACTCTAACAGGGAAGTTAACGGCTACACCTTC.

V is TRBV7-9 and J is TRBJ2-1; no firm D call. V gave up 2 bases and J gave up 8 bases, with 16 bases separating them. The CDR3 loop spans 15 amino acids. CDR1 is SEHNR and CDR2 is FQNEAQ in the germline V gene (reference sequence). Written as DNA, the CDR3 is TGTGCCAGCAGCTTATTGTCAAATTCTCTACATGAGCAGTTCTTC. As protein: CASSLLSNSLHEQFF.

The chain joins TRBV5-4 to TRBJ2-1; 9 bases map to TRBD2. The length of the CDR3 is 15 residues. The V gene's germline CDR1 is SGHNT and CDR2 YYREEE (reference sequence). Trimming removed 3 bases from V and 6 bases from J; junction bases left unmatched: 7. The CDR3: CASSSRLAGPNEQFF. The CDR3 nucleotides read TGTGCCAGCAGCTCTCGGCTAGCGGGACCCAATGAGCAGTTCTTC.

This rearrangement joins TRBV9 to TRBJ2-2; D not resolved. From germline, CDR1 is SGDLS and CDR2 YYNGEE. With 4 bases removed from V and 4 bases from J, the gap between germline ends came to 11 bases. CDR3 length: 14 amino acids. The CDR3 reads CASSPTKTTGELFF. The DNA of the CDR3 is TGTGCCAGCAGCCCTACTAAGACCACCGGGGAGCTGTTTTTT.

The chain uses TRBV3-1 (or the pseudogene TRBV3-2) and TRBJ1-4; 7 bases map to TRBD1. The ends lost 4 bases at V and 2 bases at J; junction bases unmatched: 10. The CDR3 length is 17 residues. CDR1 and CDR2 (germline): LGHDT, YNNKEL (reference sequence). Here the CDR3 reads CASSPSWTGNTNEKLFF. Written as DNA, the CDR3 is TGTGCCAGCAGCCCCTCATGGACAGGCAATACTAATGAAAAACTGTTTTTT.

This chain connects TRBV6-5 to TRBJ2-7; TRBD1 matches 8 bases. The V gene end was trimmed by 8 bases and the J gene end by 5 bases; junction bases not matched to a gene: 5. The CDR3 has 12 amino acids. Germline V gene data show CDR1 as MNHEY and CDR2 as SVGAGI. The CDR3 bases are TGTGCCAGCCAGGACAGGGAGGACGAGCAGTACTTC. Translation gives CASQDREDEQYF.

The CDR3: CASSEDLKTQYF. The CDR3, as DNA: TGCGCCAGCAGTGAAGACTTGAAGACCCAGTACTTC. The J gene is TRBJ2-5, the V gene TRBV10-1, with no clear D. Germline V gene sequence: CDR1 WNHNN, CDR2 SYGVQD (reference sequence). The CDR3 is 12 residues long. V lost 3 bases and J lost 6, with 8 bases in between.

The chain has TRBV18 and TRBJ2-3, with D uncertain. The V end lost 3 bases, the J end lost 4 bases, and 11 bases lay between the germline ends. The germline V gene encodes CDR1 KGHSH and CDR2 LQKENI. The CDR3 has 14 residues. CDR3: CASSPMGRADTQYF. In DNA, the CDR3 is TGTGCCAGCTCACCGATGGGTCGGGCAGATACGCAGTATTTT.

Only one count was recorded for this clone. Other DNA variants within this sample encode the same CDR3. This chain joins TRBV21-1 and TRBJ2-1; the table's D call, TRBD2, has no DNA check behind it. TRBV21-1 is a pseudogene. The CDR3 totals 15 residues. The CDR3 protein is CASSSRPGGPNEQFF. The CDR3 nucleotides read TGTGCCAGCAGCAGCCGTCCGGGAGGGCCCAATGAGCAGTTCTTC.

The chain links TRBV6-1 to TRBJ1-1; 8 bases match TRBD1. The V and J ends lost 5 bases and 4 bases, in that order; junction bases with no gene match: 3. The CDR3 covers 13 residues. The germline gives CDR1 MNHNS, CDR2 SASEGT. CDR3 residues: CASSLDRGTEAFF. CDR3 nucleotides: TGTGCCAGCAGTCTTGACAGGGGCACTGAAGCTTTCTTT.

The rearrangement links TRBV9 to TRBJ2-2, with 8 nucleotides matching TRBD1. In germline, CDR1 is SGDLS, CDR2 YYNGEE. V dropped 1 base and J dropped 2; count of bases not matched to a gene: 4. The CDR3 is 16 amino acids. CDR3 in amino acids: CASSVSGQGNTGELFF. In DNA, the CDR3 is TGTGCCAGCAGCGTATCCGGACAGGGTAACACCGGGGAGCTGTTTTTT.

V gene TRBV7-2 combines with J gene TRBJ2-3, with TRBD2 matching over 9 bases. CDR1 is SGHTA, CDR2 FQGNSA, per germline. V lost 2 bases, J lost 3 bases, and 3 bases stayed unmatched. The CDR3 loop spans 15 amino acids. The CDR3 coding sequence is TGTGCCAGCAGCTTACTAGCGGGAATTACAGATACGCAGTATTTT. The encoded protein is CASSLLAGITDTQYF.

V usage is TRBV6-5 and J usage is TRBJ1-2; the D gene is possibly TRBD1 (6 bases). From germline, CDR1 is MNHEY and CDR2 SVGAGI. The CDR3 runs 13 residues. Between the trimmed V and J ends, which lost 6 bases and 4 bases, there was a span of 12 bases. The CDR3 DNA sequence: TGTGCCAGCAGACCCAGGGACATCTATGGCTACACCTTC. Amino acids: CASRPRDIYGYTF.

This clone has at least ten counts. V gene TRBV7-2 combines with J gene TRBJ2-5, with 8 nucleotides matching TRBD2. Germline-derived CDR1 and CDR2 are SGHTA and FQGNSA. J was trimmed by 1 base and V by 1 base; bases with no gene match: 2. This CDR3 comprises 15 residues. The CDR3 DNA reads TGTGCCAGCAGCTTAGTCGGGACTAGCCAAGAGACCCAGTACTTC. This codes for CASSLVGTSQETQYF.

The V call is TRBV4-1, the J call TRBJ2-7, with 8 positions matching TRBD1. V gave up 0 bases and J gave up 1 base; unmatched junction bases: 5. There are 16 residues in the CDR3. Germline CDR1 and CDR2: MGHRA and YSYEKL. The CDR3 protein is CASSQEWQGASYEQYF. The CDR3 nucleotides are TGCGCCAGCAGCCAAGAATGGCAGGGGGCTTCCTACGAGCAGTACTTC.

The chain recombines TRBV19 with TRBJ1-1; D might be TRBD1 (5 bases). Germline V lookup: CDR1 LNHDA, CDR2 SQIVND (reference sequence). The CDR3 sequence is 18 residues long. V was shortened by 3 bases and J by 0 bases, with 20 bases between the two germline ends. This CDR3 reads CASSMGEGLSHMNTEAFF. The CDR3 nucleotides read TGTGCCAGTAGTATGGGGGAGGGGTTATCACACATGAACACTGAAGCTTTCTTT.

The chain couples TRBV24-1 to TRBJ2-1; D remains ambiguous. Trimming took 1 base from V and 2 from J, leaving 8 bases between them. The CDR3 is 15 residues long. In germline, CDR1 is KGHDR, CDR2 SFDVKD. In DNA form, the CDR3 reads TGTGCCACCAGTGATTTTGGAGTCACCTACAATGAGCAGTTCTTC. It specifies CATSDFGVTYNEQFF.

Here the CDR3 DNA reads TGTGCCAGCAGCTCCGCCCCAGGGGCCCACACAGATACGCAGTATTTT. Protein product: CASSSAPGAHTDTQYF. The rearrangement joins TRBV7-2 to TRBJ2-3, with D possibly matching TRBD1 (6 bases). Trimming stripped 4 bases from V and 2 bases from J, with 16 bases between. The CDR3 extends over 16 amino acids. The germline V gene has CDR1 SGHTA and CDR2 FQGNSA. The variable domain in full, completed from reference TRBV7-2 and TRBJ2-3, reads GAGVSQSPSNKVTEKGKDVELRCDPISGHTALYWYRQSLGQGLEFLIYFQGNSAPDKSGLPSDRFSAERTGGSVSTLTIQRTQQEDSAVYLCASSSAPGAHTDTQYFGPGTRLTVL.

On this clone itself: The junction shows a germline mismatch at one end, possibly a read error. The chain couples TRBV7-7 to TRBJ2-2; 11 nucleotides match TRBD2. CDR1 is SSHAT, CDR2 FNYEAQ, per germline (reference sequence). This CDR3 is 17 amino acids long. The CDR3 reads CASSALAGGPDTGELFF. Written as DNA, the CDR3 is TGTGCTAGCAGCGCCTTAGCGGGAGGGCCCGACACCGGGGAGCTGTTTTTT.

The rearrangement joins TRBV3-1 (or the pseudogene TRBV3-2) to TRBJ1-5; D gene unclear. This CDR3 has 16 residues. Trimming shortened V by 0 bases and J by 2 bases, and 11 bases separated the two germline ends. CDR1 is LGHDT and CDR2 is YNNKEL in the germline V gene (reference sequence). This CDR3 reads CASSQDPGSGNQPQHF. CDR3 DNA sequence: TGTGCCAGCAGCCAAGATCCCGGTTCGGGCAATCAGCCCCAGCATTTT.

The chain combines TRBV6-2 or TRBV6-3 with TRBJ2-6; D perhaps matches TRBD1 (5 bases). CDR3 length: 19 amino acids. The ends were cut back, 0 bases at V and 4 bases at J, with 19 bases in the middle. Per the germline V gene, CDR1 is MNHEY and CDR2 is SVGEGT. DNA of the CDR3: TGTGCCAGCAGTTACTCGAGGCAGGGTGGCCGAAGAGGGGCCAACGTCCTGACTTTC. This gives the protein CASSYSRQGGRRGANVLTF.

The chain carries TRBV15 and TRBJ2-1, with 11 bases aligning to TRBD2. CDR3 length: 22 residues. The V gene's germline CDR1 is LNHNV and CDR2 YYDKDF (reference sequence). J was trimmed by 0 bases and V by 0 bases; bases with no gene match: 16. The CDR3 loop is CATSRDSSPGLAEMSSYNEQFF. The CDR3 DNA reads as TGTGCCACCAGCAGAGACAGTAGTCCGGGACTAGCGGAGATGAGCTCCTACAATGAGCAGTTCTTC.

V usage is TRBV18 and J usage is TRBJ1-5; D is ambiguous. Germline assignment: CDR1 KGHSH and CDR2 LQKENI. V shed 0 bases and J shed 7 bases, with 7 bases lying between them. The CDR3 is made up of 13 amino acids. The CDR3 region is CASSPPPGQPQHF. The CDR3 region has the DNA TGTGCCAGCTCACCACCGCCGGGACAGCCCCAGCATTTT.

J is TRBJ1-5 and V is TRBV6-5, with D possibly being TRBD1 (5 bases). Trimming took off 7 bases at V and 0 bases at J, with 10 bases between the two ends. The CDR3 is 14 amino acids. The germline CDR1 and CDR2 sequences are MNHEY and SVGAGI. CDR3 sequence reads: CASTSTDSNQPQHF. The CDR3 nucleotides are TGTGCCAGCACCTCGACAGATAGCAATCAGCCCCAGCATTTT.

J is TRBJ2-7 and V is TRBV3-1 (or the pseudogene TRBV3-2), with 9 nucleotides matching TRBD2. V lost 1 base and J lost 6; bases outside the gene matches: 1. Per the germline V gene, CDR1 is LGHDT and CDR2 is YNNKEL (reference sequence). This CDR3 has 13 residues. The CDR3 sequence: CASSQGTSAEQYF. CDR3 bases: TGTGCCAGCAGCCAAGGGACTAGCGCCGAGCAGTACTTC.

The chain joins TRBV30 to TRBJ2-7, with 7 bases aligning to TRBD1. The CDR3 consists of 13 residues. Germline CDR1 and CDR2: GTSNPN and SVGIG (reference sequence). Unmatched junction bases numbered 10, after V lost 5 bases and J lost 6 bases. In nucleotides, the CDR3 is TGTGCCTGGGAACGACAGGGAATCAGCGAGCAGTACTTC. This codes for CAWERQGISEQYF. The full variable domain, in which reference TRBV30 and TRBJ2-7 provide the parts outside the CDR3, is SQTIHQWPATLVQPVGSPLSLECTVEGTSNPNLYWYRQAAGRGLQLLFYSVGIGQISSEVPQNLSASRPQDRQFILSSKKLLLSDSGFYLCAWERQGISEQYFGPGTRLTVT.

The rearrangement links TRBV30 to TRBJ1-2; D ambiguous. V was pared by 0 bases and J by 5 bases, with 10 bases between. The length of the CDR3 is 13 residues. Germline CDR1 and CDR2: GTSNPN and SVGIG (reference sequence). CDR3 in DNA: TGTGCCTGGAGTGTAATGGAGGGATATGGCTACACCTTC. It specifies CAWSVMEGYGYTF.